The source of this TCR beta chain is a study of cytomegalovirus exposure and HLA in healthy donors. Study findings and constraints: Cytomegalovirus status, reportedly, was diagnosed with high specificity and sensitivity by the classifier. Most TCR sequences were uncommon, yet certain public TCRs appeared in many donors.

A word on this clone: Its antigen is as yet unknown.

Although they were nominally healthy when sampled, donors likely had unrecorded immune exposures. In the PCR, 60 Vbeta and 13 Jbeta primers were used. TCRdb's table, derived via immunoSEQ multiplex PCR, lists solely in-frame clones and lacks some. Of nearly 110,000 clones in the sample, more than 60% were seen once. The CDR3 is made up of 13 amino acids. Germline CDR1 is SNHLY and CDR2 is FYNNEI. Trimming shortened V by 10 bases and J by 5 bases, and 16 bases separated the two germline ends. The V and J genes are TRBV2 and TRBJ2-3, with D perhaps matching TRBD1 (5 bases). Sequences were obtained from PBMCs. The origin of this receptor is a man in his 60s in good health and CMV-seronegative. The chain's CDR3 is CATDRKSLDTQYF. In DNA form, the CDR3 reads TGTGCCACCGACAGAAAATCTTTAGATACGCAGTATTTT.